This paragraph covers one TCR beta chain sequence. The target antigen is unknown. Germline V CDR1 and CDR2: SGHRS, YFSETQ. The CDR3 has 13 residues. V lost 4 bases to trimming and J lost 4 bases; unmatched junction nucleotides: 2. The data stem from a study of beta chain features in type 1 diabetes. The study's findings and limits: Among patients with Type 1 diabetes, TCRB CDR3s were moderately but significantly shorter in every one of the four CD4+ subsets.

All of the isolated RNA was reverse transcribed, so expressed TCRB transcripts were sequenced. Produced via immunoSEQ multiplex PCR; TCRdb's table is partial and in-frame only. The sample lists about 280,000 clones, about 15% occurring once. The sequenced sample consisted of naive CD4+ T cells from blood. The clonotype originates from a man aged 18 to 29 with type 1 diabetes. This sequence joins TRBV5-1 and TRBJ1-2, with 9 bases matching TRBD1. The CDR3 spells CASSGTGSYGYTF. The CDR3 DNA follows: TGCGCCAGCAGCGGGACAGGGAGCTATGGCTACACCTTC. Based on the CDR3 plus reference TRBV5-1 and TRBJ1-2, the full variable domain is KAGVTQTPRYLIKTRGQQVTLSCSPISGHRSVSWYQQTPGQGLQFLFEYFSETQRNKGNFPGRFSGRQFSNSRSEMNVSTLELGDSALYLCASSGTGSYGYTFGSGTRLTVV.